A selection of T cell receptor beta chains follows, all from one sample in a study of HIV-infected patients and healthy controls. TCRdb ran MiXCR on the 5' RACE reads and lists one entry per CDR3 protein. Here the sample spans around 4,000 distinct CDR3 sequences, approximately 8.3% being singletons. The sample in question was blood, obtained during antiretroviral therapy. All receptors derive from an adult with HIV infection. Each CDR3 is given with its conserved first and last residue. D genes are given only for firm matches. Some rows mark clone size as missing; the rest say once, few, many or name a class of expanded clone.

D: NA
J: TRBJ2-1
size: many
V: TRBV2
DNA: TGTGCCAGCGCCAGGACGCCTAGCTCCTACAATGAGCAGTTCTTC
CDR3: CASARTPSSYNEQFF

D: NA
J: TRBJ2-2
size: medium-sized
V: TRBV20-1
DNA: TGCAGTGCTAGAGATATAGCGGCCGACACCGGGGAGCTGTTTTTT
CDR3: CSARDIAADTGELFF

D: TRBD2
J: TRBJ2-1
size: medium-sized
V: TRBV7-2
DNA: TGTGCCAGCAGCTCGGGGCGGGGGGGTAATGAGCAGTTCTTC
CDR3: CASSSGRGGNEQFF

D: NA
J: TRBJ2-1
size: few
V: TRBV20-1
DNA: TGCAGTGCTAGCCGGTTGCTGGACAATGAGCAGTTCTTC
CDR3: CSASRLLDNEQFF

D: TRBD1
J: TRBJ2-2
size: medium-sized
V: TRBV24-1
DNA: TGTGCCACCGGACCGGGACAGGGCACCGGGGAGCTGTTTTTT
CDR3: CATGPGQGTGELFF

D: NA
J: TRBJ1-5
size: medium-sized
V: TRBV7-2
DNA: TGTGCCAGCAGCTTAGATGGGTTAAATCAGCCCCAGCATTTT
CDR3: CASSLDGLNQPQHF

D: TRBD2
J: TRBJ2-5
size: many
V: TRBV6-2/TRBV6-3
DNA: TGTGCCAGCAGTACTAGCGGGACACAAGAGACCCAGTACTTC
CDR3: CASSTSGTQETQYF

D: NA
J: TRBJ2-5
size: many
V: TRBV15
DNA: TGTGCCACCAGCCCCCGGGACCGACGAGAGACCCAGTACTTC
CDR3: CATSPRDRRETQYF

D: NA
J: TRBJ2-3
size: hyperexpanded
V: TRBV12-3/TRBV12-4
DNA: TGTGCCAGCAGTTTCGGGGGGCTCGCAGATACGCAGTATTTT
CDR3: CASSFGGLADTQYF

D: NA
J: TRBJ1-1
size: many
V: TRBV2
DNA: TGTGCCAGCAGTGAACTCGAGCGGGCTTTCTTT
CDR3: CASSELERAFF

D: NA
J: TRBJ2-5
size: NA
V: TRBV5-1
DNA: TGCGCCAGCAGCTTGCAAAACGCCCCGACCTCCCAAGAGACCCAGTACTTC
CDR3: CASSLQNAPTSQETQYF

D: NA
J: TRBJ1-1
size: many
V: TRBV12-3/TRBV12-4
DNA: TGTGCCAGCAGTTTAGTGAGGGGGGTAACTGAAGCTTTCTTT
CDR3: CASSLVRGVTEAFF

D: NA
J: TRBJ2-7
size: medium-sized
V: TRBV20-1
DNA: TGCAGTGCTCTATCCTGGGACGAGCAGTACTTC
CDR3: CSALSWDEQYF

D: NA
J: TRBJ1-2
size: medium-sized
V: TRBV29-1
DNA: TGCAGCGTTGTTCAAGTGGTGTCAGGTGGCTACACCTTC
CDR3: CSVVQVVSGGYTF

D: NA
J: TRBJ1-1
size: many
V: TRBV3-1
DNA: TGTGCCAGCAGCCAACGTGGGCACACTGAAGCTTTCTTT
CDR3: CASSQRGHTEAFF

D: TRBD1
J: TRBJ1-2
size: once
V: TRBV6-5
DNA: TGTGCCAGCAGTTTCGACAGGGCTAACTATGGCTACACCTTC
CDR3: CASSFDRANYGYTF

D: NA
J: TRBJ1-5
size: many
V: TRBV20-1
DNA: TGCAGTGGTAGCAGTCGAGGGCTTCAGCCCCAGCATTTT
CDR3: CSGSSRGLQPQHF

D: NA
J: TRBJ1-1
size: medium-sized
V: TRBV7-3
DNA: TGTGCCAGCAGCTTCGGACAGTCTCCTTCCTCCGAAGCTTTCTTT
CDR3: CASSFGQSPSSEAFF

D: NA
J: TRBJ2-6
size: medium-sized
V: TRBV19
DNA: TGTGCCAGTAGTATAGCAGGGCCTGGGGCCAACGTCCTGACTTTC
CDR3: CASSIAGPGANVLTF

D: NA
J: TRBJ2-3
size: few
V: TRBV12-3/TRBV12-4
DNA: TGTGCCAGCAGTTTAATGGGACATGGCACAGATACGCAGTATTTT
CDR3: CASSLMGHGTDTQYF

D: NA
J: TRBJ2-7
size: many
V: TRBV7-8
DNA: TGTGCCAGCAGCCCGGAGGGGGTAAGGTACAACTCCTACGAGCAGTACTTC
CDR3: CASSPEGVRYNSYEQYF

D: NA
J: TRBJ1-1
size: medium-sized
V: TRBV12-3/TRBV12-4
DNA: TGTGCCAGCAGTCCTAGTGCCGTCGGGGCTAACACTGAAGCTTTCTTT
CDR3: CASSPSAVGANTEAFF

D: NA
J: TRBJ1-1
size: many
V: TRBV20-1
DNA: TGCAGTGCTAGAGATAACAGGAACACTGAAGCTTTCTTT
CDR3: CSARDNRNTEAFF

D: NA
J: TRBJ2-7
size: NA
V: TRBV7-9
DNA: TGTGCCAGCAGCCCATATCGGGATTCCGGCCAGAACGAGCAGTACTTC
CDR3: CASSPYRDSGQNEQYF

D: NA
J: TRBJ1-2
size: NA
V: TRBV19
DNA: TGTGCCAGTAGGAGCGACGGCTACACCTTC
CDR3: CASRSDGYTF

D: NA
J: TRBJ2-2
size: many
V: TRBV11-1
DNA: TGTGCCAGCAGCCGATTCCAGGGCACCGGGGAGCTGTTTTTT
CDR3: CASSRFQGTGELFF